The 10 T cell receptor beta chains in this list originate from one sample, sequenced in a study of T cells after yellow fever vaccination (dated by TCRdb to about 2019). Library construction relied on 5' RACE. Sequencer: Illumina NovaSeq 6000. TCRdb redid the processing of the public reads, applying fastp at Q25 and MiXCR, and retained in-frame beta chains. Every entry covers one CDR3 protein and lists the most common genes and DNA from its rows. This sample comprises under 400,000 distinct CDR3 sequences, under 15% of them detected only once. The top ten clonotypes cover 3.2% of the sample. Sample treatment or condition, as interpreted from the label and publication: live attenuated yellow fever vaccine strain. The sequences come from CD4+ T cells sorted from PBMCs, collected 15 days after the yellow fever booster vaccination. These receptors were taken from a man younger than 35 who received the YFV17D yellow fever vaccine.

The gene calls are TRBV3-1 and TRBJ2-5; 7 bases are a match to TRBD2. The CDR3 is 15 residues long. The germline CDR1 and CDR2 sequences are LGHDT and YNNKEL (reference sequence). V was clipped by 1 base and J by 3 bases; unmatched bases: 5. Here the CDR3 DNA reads TGTGCCAGCAGCCAAGGCGGCGGACTAGAAGAGACCCAGTACTTC. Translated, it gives CASSQGGGLEETQYF.

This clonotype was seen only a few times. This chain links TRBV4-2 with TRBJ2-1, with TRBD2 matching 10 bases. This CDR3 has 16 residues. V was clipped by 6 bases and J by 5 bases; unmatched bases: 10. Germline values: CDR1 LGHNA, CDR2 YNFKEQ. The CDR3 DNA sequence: TGTGCCAGCAGGCTTGGGGGGCTAGCGGGGGACAATGAGCAGTTCTTC. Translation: CASRLGGLAGDNEQFF.

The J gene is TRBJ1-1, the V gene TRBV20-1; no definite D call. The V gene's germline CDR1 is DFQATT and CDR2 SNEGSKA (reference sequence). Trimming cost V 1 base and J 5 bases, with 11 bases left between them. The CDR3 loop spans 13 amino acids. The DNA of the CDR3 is TGCAGTGCTAGAGCCTCTTTGGCGACTGAAGCTTTCTTT. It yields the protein CSARASLATEAFF.

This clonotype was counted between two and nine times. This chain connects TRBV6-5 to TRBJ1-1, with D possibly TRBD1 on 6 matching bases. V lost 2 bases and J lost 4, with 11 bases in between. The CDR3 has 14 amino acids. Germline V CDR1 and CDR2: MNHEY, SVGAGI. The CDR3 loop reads CASSYRGQATEAFF. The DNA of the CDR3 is TGTGCCAGCAGTTACCGGGGGCAGGCCACTGAAGCTTTCTTT.

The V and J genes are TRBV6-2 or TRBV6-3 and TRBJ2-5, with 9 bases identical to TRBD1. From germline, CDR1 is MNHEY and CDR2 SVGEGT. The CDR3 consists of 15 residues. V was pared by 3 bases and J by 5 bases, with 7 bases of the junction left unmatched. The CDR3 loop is CASSYDRGARETQYF. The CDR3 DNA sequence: TGTGCCAGCAGTTATGACAGGGGGGCCAGGGAGACCCAGTACTTC.

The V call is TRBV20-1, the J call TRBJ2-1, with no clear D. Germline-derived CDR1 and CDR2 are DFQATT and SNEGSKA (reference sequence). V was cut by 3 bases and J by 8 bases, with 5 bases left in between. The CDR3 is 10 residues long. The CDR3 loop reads CSARIYEQFF. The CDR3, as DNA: TGCAGTGCTAGGATATATGAGCAGTTCTTC.

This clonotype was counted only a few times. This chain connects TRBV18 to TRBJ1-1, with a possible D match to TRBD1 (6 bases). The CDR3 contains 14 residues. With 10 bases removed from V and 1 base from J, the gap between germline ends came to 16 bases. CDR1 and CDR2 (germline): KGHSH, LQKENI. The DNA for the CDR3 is TGTGCCACTACCGGGGGGGGGCCGAACACTGAAGCTTTCTTT. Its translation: CATTGGGPNTEAFF.

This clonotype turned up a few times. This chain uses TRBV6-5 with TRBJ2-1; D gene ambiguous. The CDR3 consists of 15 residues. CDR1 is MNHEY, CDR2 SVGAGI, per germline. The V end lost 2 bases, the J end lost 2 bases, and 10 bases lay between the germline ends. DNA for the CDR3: TGTGCCAGCAGTTACGTGGCAGGTCCCTACAATGAGCAGTTCTTC. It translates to CASSYVAGPYNEQFF.

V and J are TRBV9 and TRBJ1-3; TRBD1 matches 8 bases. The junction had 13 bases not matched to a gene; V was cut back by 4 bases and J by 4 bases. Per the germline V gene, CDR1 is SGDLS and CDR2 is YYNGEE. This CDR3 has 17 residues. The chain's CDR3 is CASSPGDRQNGGNTIYF. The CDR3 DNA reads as TGTGCCAGCAGCCCCGGGGACAGGCAAAACGGAGGAAACACCATATATTTT.

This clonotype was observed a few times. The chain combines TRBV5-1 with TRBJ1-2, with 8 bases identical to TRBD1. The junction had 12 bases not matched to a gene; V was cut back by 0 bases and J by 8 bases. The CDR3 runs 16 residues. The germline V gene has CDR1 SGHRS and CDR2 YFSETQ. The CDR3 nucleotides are TGCGCCAGCAGCTTGGCCGCCGGGACAGGCCCAGGGGGCTACACCTTC. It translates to CASSLAAGTGPGGYTF. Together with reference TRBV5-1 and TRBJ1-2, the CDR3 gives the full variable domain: KAGVTQTPRYLIKTRGQQVTLSCSPISGHRSVSWYQQTPGQGLQFLFEYFSETQRNKGNFPGRFSGRQFSNSRSEMNVSTLELGDSALYLCASSLAAGTGPGGYTFGSGTRLTVV.